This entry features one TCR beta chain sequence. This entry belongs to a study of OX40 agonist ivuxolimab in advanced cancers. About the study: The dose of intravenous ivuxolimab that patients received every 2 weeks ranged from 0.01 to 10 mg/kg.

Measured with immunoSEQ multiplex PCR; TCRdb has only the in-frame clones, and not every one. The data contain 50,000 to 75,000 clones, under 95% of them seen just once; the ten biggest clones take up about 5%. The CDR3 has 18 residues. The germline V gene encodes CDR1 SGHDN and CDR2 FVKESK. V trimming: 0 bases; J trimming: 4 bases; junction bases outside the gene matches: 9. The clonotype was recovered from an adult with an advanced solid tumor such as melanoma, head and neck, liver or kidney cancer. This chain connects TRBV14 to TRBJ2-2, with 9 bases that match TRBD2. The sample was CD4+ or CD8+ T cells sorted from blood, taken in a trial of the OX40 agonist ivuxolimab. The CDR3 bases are TGTGCCAGCAGCCAAGATGATCTAGCGGGATGGTTCACCGGGGAGCTGTTTTTT. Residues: CASSQDDLAGWFTGELFF.